This TCR beta chain comes out of a study of early stage breast cancer tumors. Study-level points and caveats: Comparing each tissue with blood distinguished tumor from normal in 14 of 16 patients. Enriched TCRB sequences shared across patients were mostly commonly generated sequences.

Each tumor contributed about 17-55 mg of diced tissue. In the case of this clone: Its target is unknown.

Sequencing was performed with immunoSEQ multiplex PCR; in TCRdb, only in-frame clones are kept and a portion is missing. The sample contains 25,000 to 35,000 clones, about three fifths of which appear only once. In germline, CDR1 is ENHRY, CDR2 SYGVKD. V was cut by 3 bases and J by 4 bases, with 6 bases left in between. This CDR3 has 12 residues. The chain couples TRBV10-3 to TRBJ1-1; no clear D. The receptor comes from a person in their fifties with breast cancer. Sample: breast tumor tissue. The CDR3 reads CAISDSSTEAFF. DNA of the CDR3: TGTGCCATCAGTGACTCTAGCACTGAAGCTTTCTTT.